Below, one T cell receptor (beta chain) is given with its context. Antigen specificity is unknown. Clones were read by immunoSEQ multiplex PCR, and TCRdb kept only the in-frame ones, dropping some. The sample holds under 150,000 clones, 90% to 95% seen once. The CDR3 consists of 11 residues. This record belongs to a study of T cell responses to AZD1222 COVID-19 vaccine. Study outcomes and limitations: Donors skewed white British and female; clonal diversity was possibly underestimated. Seropositive at baseline were only a handful of AZD1222 recipients.

The source of this sequence is an adult in good health. The sample here was peripheral blood, taken on day 0 of AZD1222 vaccination. The gene calls are TRBV21-1 and TRBJ1-1; the table's TRBD1 call for D was not verified on the DNA. TRBV21-1 is termed a pseudogene. The CDR3 loop is CASSRGTEAFF. CDR3 sequence (DNA): TGTGCCAGCAGCAGGGGGACAGAAGCTTTCTTT.